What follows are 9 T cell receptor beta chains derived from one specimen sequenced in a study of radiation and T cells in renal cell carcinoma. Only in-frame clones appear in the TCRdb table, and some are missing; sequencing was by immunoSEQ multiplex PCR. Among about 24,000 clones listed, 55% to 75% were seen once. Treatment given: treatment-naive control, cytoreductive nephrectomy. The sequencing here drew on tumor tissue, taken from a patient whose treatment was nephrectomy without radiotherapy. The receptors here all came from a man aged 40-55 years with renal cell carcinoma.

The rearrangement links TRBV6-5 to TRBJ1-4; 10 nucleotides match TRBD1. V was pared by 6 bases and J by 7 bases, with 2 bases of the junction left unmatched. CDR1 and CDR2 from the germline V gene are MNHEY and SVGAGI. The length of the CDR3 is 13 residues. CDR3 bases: TGTGCCAGCAGCCGGGACAGGGGTGAAAAACTGTTTTTT. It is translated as CASSRDRGEKLFF.

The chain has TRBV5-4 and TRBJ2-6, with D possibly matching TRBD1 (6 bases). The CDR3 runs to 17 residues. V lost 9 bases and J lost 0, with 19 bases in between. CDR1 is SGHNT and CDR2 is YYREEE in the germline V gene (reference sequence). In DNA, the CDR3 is TGTGCCACCCACCCGCAAAGGGGGAACTCTGGGGCCAACGTCCTGACTTTC. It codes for CATHPQRGNSGANVLTF.

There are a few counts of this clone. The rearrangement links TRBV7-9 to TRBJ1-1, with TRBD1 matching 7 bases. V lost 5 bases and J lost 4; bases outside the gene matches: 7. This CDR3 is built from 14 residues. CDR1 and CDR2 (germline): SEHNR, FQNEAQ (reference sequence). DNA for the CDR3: TGTGCCAGCAGCGTACAGGGGATGAGCACTGAAGCTTTCTTT. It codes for CASSVQGMSTEAFF.

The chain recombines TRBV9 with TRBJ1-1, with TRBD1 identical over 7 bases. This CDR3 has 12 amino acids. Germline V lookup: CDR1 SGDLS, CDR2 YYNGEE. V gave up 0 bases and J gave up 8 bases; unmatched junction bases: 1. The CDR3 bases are TGTGCCAGCAGCGTAGCGGACAGGGAAGCTTTCTTT. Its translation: CASSVADREAFF.

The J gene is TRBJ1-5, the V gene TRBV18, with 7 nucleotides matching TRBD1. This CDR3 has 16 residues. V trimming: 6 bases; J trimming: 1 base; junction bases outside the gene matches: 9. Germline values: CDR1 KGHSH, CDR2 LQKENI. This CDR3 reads CASSRGVISSNQPQHF. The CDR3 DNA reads TGTGCCAGCTCCAGGGGGGTAATTTCGAGCAATCAGCCCCAGCATTTT. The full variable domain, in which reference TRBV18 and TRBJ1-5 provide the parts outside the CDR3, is NAGVMQNPRHLVRRRGQEARLRCSPMKGHSHVYWYRQLPEEGLKFMVYLQKENIIDESGMPKERFSAEFPKEGPSILRIQQVVRGDSAAYFCASSRGVISSNQPQHFGDGTRLSIL.

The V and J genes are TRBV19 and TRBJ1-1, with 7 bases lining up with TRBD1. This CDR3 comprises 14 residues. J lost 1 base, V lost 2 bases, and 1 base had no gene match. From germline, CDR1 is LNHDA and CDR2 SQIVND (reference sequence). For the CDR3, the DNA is TGTGCCAGTAGTATAAACAGGGGGAACACTGAAGCTTTCTTT. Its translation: CASSINRGNTEAFF.

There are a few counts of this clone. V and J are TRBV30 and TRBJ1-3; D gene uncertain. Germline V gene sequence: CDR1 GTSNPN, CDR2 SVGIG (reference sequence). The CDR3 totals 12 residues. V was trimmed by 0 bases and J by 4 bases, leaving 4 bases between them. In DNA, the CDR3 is TGTGCCTGGAGTGTATTCGGAAACACCATATATTTT. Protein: CAWSVFGNTIYF.

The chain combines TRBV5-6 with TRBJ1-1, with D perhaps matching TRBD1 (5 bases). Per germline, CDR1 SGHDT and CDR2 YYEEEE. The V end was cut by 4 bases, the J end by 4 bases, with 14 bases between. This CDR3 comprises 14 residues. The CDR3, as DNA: TGTGCCAGCAGCGGTGACCCGGGGGGCACTGAAGCTTTCTTT. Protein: CASSGDPGGTEAFF.

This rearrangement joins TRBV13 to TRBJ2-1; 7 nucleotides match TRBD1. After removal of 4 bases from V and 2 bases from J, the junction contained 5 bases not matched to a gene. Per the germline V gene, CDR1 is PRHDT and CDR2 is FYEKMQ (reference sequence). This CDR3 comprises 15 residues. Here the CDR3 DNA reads TGTGCCAGCAGCTCAAGGGACAGACCCTACAATGAGCAGTTCTTC. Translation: CASSSRDRPYNEQFF.